This TCR beta chain stems from a study of blood T cell repertoires in COVID-19 (dated by TCRdb to 2018 to 2021). Study-wide context: Samples covering the acute and convalescent phases of COVID-19 were provided by collaborators in the United States, Italy and Spain. The samples were drawn from the first 160 participants of the ongoing ImmuneRACE study and from 950 to 1,500 subjects provided by 6 global collaborators. Deeply sampled blood TCRbeta repertoires from subjects exposed to, actively infected with, or recovered from COVID-19 were included in the dataset. Where HLA class I and class II types were available, the types were taken from metadata supplied by the sample provider, not from assay-based typing. The material from the prospective study consisted of cDNA or gDNA derived from T cells, B-cell-depleted T cells, or PBMCs. The repertoires were released in a freely available public database meant as a resource for research on the immune response to SARS-CoV-2. Nearly every sample came with metadata listing a de-identified subject ID, COVID-19 status, age in years and sex. The full study reports these points: The amount of clinical and demographic metadata varied by source and participant and was provided uncurated.

A note on this clone: Its antigen is unknown. The record has no base qualities; no much larger clone is one base away.

In the prospective study, participants were 18 to 89 years old, resided in about two dozen geographic areas of the United States, and were enrolled through a virtual design. To assign participants to cohorts, the prospective study relied on clinical history that participants themselves reported in a screening survey and a study questionnaire. For ImmuneRACE Cohort 3, a participant was defined as recovered based on two consecutive negative NP/OP PCR tests, clearance by a healthcare professional, or resolution of symptoms. Mobile phlebotomists in the prospective study collected whole blood, serum and a nasopharyngeal or oropharyngeal swab from every participant. Prospective study participants could optionally give additional blood draws and questionnaires over a roughly two-month period. Before DNA extraction, prospective study blood samples were shipped either frozen or at room temperature. CDR1 is given as MNHEY and CDR2 as SMNVEV, both from the germline V gene (reference sequence). Including cysteine and phenylalanine, the CDR3 has 17 amino acids. Only the CDR3 DNA is retained, 51 bases long and in frame from the first base. V trim: 2 bases; J trim: 4 bases; unmatched bases: 9.

TCRbeta CDR3 regions were amplified from genomic DNA by means of the immunoSEQ Assay, a bias-controlled multiplex PCR. In the source study's methods: The number of nucleated cells in each sample was estimated by amplification of reference gene primers within the assay. To quantify the absolute abundance of each unique TCRbeta CDR3 rearrangement, sequence reads were collapsed and filtered. For each sample, productive Simpson clonality was calculated as the square root of Simpson's diversity index over productive rearrangements. TCRdb stores this immuneACCESS table with in-frame sequences only. Part of the clones is absent; in the studies checked, under half of the shortfall reflects unresolved V genes, and no reason is known for the rest. V, J and clone size reflect that table, while D and trimming were determined from the DNA. Here the sample has about half a million clones; around 85% occur a single time. 8% to 9.5% of the sample belongs to the ten largest clones.

Sequencing was carried out using PBMCs or T cells enriched from blood (not recorded which). The TCR originated in a woman in her sixties who had recovered from COVID-19. The chain links TRBV27 with TRBJ2-1; 9 central nucleotides agree with TRBD2. The CDR3 sequence is CASSLGWISGGYNEQFF. The DNA sequence reads TGTGCCAGCAGTTTAGGTTGGATTAGCGGGGGATACAATGAGCAGTTCTTC.